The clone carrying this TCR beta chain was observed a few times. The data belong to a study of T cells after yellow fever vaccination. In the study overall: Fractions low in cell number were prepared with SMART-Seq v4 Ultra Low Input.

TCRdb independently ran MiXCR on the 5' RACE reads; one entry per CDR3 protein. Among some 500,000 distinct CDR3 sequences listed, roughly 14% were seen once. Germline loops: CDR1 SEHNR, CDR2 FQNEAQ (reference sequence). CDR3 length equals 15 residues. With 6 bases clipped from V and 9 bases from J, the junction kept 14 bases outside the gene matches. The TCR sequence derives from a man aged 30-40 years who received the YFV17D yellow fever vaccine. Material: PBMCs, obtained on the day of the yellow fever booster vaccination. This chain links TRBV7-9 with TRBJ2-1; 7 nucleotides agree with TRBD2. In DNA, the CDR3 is TGTGCCAGCAGACCACCGGGAGGAGCGGTAGGTGAGCAGTTCTTC. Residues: CASRPPGGAVGEQFF.